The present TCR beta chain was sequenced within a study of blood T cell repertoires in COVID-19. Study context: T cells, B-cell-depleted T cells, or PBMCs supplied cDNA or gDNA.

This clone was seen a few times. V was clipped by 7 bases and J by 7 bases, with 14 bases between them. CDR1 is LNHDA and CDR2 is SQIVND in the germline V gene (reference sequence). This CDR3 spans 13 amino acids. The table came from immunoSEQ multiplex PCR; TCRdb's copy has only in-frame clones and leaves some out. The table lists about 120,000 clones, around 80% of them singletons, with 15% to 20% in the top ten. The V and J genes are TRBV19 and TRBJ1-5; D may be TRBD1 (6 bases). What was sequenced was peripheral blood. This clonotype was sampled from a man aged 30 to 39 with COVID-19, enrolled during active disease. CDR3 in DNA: TGTGCCAGTACCTCGGGGGGGGCCCAGCCCCAGCATTTT. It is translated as CASTSGGAQPQHF.